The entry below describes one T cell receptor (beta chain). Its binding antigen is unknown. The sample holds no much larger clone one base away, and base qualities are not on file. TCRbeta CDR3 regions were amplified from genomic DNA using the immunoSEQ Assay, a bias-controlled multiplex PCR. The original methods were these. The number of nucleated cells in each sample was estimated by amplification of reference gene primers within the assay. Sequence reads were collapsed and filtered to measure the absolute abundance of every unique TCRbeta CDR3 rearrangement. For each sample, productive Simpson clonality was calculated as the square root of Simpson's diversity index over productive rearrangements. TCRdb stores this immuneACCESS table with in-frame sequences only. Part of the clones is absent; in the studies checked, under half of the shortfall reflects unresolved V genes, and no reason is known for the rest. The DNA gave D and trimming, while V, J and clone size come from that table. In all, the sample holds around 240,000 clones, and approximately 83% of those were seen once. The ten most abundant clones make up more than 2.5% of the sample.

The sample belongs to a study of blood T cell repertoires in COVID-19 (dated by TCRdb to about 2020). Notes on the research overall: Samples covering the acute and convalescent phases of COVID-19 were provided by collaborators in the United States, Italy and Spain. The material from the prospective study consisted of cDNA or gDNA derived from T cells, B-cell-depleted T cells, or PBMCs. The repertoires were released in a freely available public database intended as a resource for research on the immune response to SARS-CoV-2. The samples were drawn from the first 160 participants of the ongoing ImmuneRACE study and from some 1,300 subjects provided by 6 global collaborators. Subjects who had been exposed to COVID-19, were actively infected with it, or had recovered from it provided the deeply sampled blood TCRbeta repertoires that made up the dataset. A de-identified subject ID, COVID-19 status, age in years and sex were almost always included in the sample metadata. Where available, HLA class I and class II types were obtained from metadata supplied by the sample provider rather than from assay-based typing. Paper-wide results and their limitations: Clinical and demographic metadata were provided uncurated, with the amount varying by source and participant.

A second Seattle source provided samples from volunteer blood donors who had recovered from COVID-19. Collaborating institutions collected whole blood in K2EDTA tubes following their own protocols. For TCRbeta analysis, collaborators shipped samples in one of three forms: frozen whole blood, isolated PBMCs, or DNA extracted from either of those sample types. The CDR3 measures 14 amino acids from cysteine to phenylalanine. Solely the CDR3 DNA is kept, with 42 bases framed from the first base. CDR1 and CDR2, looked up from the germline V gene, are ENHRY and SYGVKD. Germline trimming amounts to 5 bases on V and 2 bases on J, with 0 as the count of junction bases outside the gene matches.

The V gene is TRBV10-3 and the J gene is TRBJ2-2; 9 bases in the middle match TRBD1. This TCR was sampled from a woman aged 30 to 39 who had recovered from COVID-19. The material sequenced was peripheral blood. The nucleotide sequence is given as TGTGCCATCAGTACAGGGGGCAACACCGGGGAGCTGTTTTTT. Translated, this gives CAISTGGNTGELFF.